This TCR beta chain was retrieved from a study of long-term antiretroviral therapy in people with HIV. The study's findings and limits: ART preceded a rise in diversity that nonetheless stayed lower than in transplant donor controls. The clones with expansion before ART were dominant in the repertoire at all time points. Adherence to ART, viral resistance and therapy changes lacked any data.

It was version v3.0 of the immunoSEQ assay that was run at survey level. TCRdb's copy holds only in-frame clones and misses some; the assay was immunoSEQ multiplex PCR. The table lists about 25,000 clones, about 83% of them singletons, with roughly 5% in the top ten. The sample holds one count of this clone. The target antigen is unknown. The CDR3 contains 14 residues. The J segment lost 4 bases and the V segment lost 4 bases, leaving 3 bases of the junction unmatched. Germline loops: CDR1 WNHNN, CDR2 SYGVQD (reference sequence). The rearrangement uses TRBV10-1 and TRBJ1-1; TRBD1 aligns across 10 bases. The sequence came from a man in his late teens or twenties with HIV. Source: unsorted PBMCs, taken 3 years after starting antiretroviral therapy. CDR3 residues: CASSVGQGSTEAFF. The CDR3 DNA reads TGCGCCAGCAGTGTGGGACAGGGGTCCACTGAAGCTTTCTTT.